This TCR beta chain comes out of a study of early T cells in non-severe SARS-CoV-2 infection. Study-wide context: Sequenced material consisted of bulk RNA (from unsorted whole blood), and chains were unpaired.

Individually, cDNA molecules had unique molecular identifiers attached to them. TCRdb ran MiXCR on the 5' RACE reads and lists one entry per CDR3 protein. Here the sample spans roughly 83,000 distinct CDR3 sequences, more than 9% being singletons. The CDR3 length is 11 residues. Per the germline V gene, CDR1 is GTSNPN and CDR2 is SVGIG (reference sequence). V lost 8 bases and J lost 0, with 5 bases in between. Study results and caveats: Comparison of clonotypes with VDJdb favored anti-spike CD8 responses while missing private and CD4 specificities.

This clonotype occurred a few times. Its matching antigen is unknown. This clonotype was sampled from an adult who was a healthcare worker with PCR-confirmed SARS-CoV-2 infection or an uninfected control (not recorded which). This rearrangement joins TRBV30 to TRBJ1-3; D is unresolved. Source: whole blood, taken at baseline. The CDR3 here is CATYSGNTIYF. The CDR3, as DNA: TGTGCCACCTACTCTGGAAACACCATATATTTT.